This T cell receptor (beta chain) stems from a study of OX40 agonist ivuxolimab in advanced cancers. TCRdb's table, derived via immunoSEQ multiplex PCR, lists solely in-frame clones and lacks some. The table shows over 150,000 clones, with roughly 94% occurring only once. Looked up from germline, CDR1 is MDHEN and CDR2 is SYDVKM. J gave up 8 bases and V 6 bases, and 15 bases lay outside the gene matches. This CDR3 spans 16 amino acids. The TCR sequence derives from an adult with an advanced solid tumor such as melanoma, head and neck, liver or kidney cancer. The sample in question was CD4+ or CD8+ T cells sorted from blood, obtained in a trial of the OX40 agonist ivuxolimab. The genes are TRBV28 and TRBJ1-4; 7 bases agree with TRBD1. This CDR3 is CASSSQYRGGYEKLFF. The CDR3 coding sequence is TGTGCCAGCAGCTCCCAATACAGGGGTGGTTACGAAAAACTGTTTTTT. Based on the CDR3 plus reference TRBV28 and TRBJ1-4, the full variable domain is DVKVTQSSRYLVKRTGEKVFLECVQDMDHENMFWYRQDPGLGLRLIYFSYDVKMKEKGDIPEGYSVSREKKERFSLILESASTNQTSMYLCASSSQYRGGYEKLFFGSGTQLSVL.